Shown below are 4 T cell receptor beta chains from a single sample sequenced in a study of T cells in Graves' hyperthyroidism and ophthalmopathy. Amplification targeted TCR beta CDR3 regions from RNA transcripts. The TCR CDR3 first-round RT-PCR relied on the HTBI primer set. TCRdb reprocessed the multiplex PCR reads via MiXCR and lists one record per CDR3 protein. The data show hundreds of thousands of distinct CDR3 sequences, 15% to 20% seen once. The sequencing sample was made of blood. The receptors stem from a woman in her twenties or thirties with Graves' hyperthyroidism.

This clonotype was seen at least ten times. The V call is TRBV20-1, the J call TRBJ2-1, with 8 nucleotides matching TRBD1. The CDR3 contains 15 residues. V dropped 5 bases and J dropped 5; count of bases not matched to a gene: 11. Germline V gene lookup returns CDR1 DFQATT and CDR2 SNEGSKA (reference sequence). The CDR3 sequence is CSAVPRQGINNEQFF. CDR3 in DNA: TGCAGTGCTGTCCCCCGACAGGGGATCAACAATGAGCAGTTCTTC.

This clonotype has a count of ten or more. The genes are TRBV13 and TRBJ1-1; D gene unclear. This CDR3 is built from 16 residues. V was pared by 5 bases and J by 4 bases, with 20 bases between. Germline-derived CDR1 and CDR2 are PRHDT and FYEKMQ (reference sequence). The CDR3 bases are TGTGCCAGCAGCGACCCAAAAATGGGTTTTGGCACTGAAGCTTTCTTT. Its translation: CASSDPKMGFGTEAFF. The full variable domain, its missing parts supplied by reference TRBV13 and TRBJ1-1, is AAGVIQSPRHLIKEKRETATLKCYPIPRHDTVYWYQQGPGQDPQFLISFYEKMQSDKGSIPDRFSAQQFSDYHSELNMSSLELGDSALYFCASSDPKMGFGTEAFFGQGTRLTVV.

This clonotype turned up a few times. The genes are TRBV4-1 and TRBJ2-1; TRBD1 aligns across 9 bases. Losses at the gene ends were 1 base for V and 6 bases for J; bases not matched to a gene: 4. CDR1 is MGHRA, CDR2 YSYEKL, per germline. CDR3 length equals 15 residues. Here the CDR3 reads CASSQAKTGGNEQFF. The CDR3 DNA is TGCGCCAGCAGCCAAGCTAAGACAGGGGGCAATGAGCAGTTCTTC.

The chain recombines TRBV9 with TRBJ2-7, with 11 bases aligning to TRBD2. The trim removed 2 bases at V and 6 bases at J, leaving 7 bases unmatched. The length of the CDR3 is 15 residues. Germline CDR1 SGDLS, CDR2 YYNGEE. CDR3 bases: TGTGCCAGCAGCGTCCGTAGCGGGAGGGAAGGCGAGCAGTACTTC. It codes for CASSVRSGREGEQYF.